The next 6 T cell receptor beta chains were all read from a single sample in a study of Ad26.COV2.S vaccination and SARS-CoV-2 variants. The assay was immunoSEQ multiplex PCR, and TCRdb's table has in-frame clones only and misses some. This table holds approximately 340,000 clones, 70% to 90% found once. As to treatment: 15 to 20 received Ad26.COV2.S at low or high dose, single or two shots; about 5 received placebo; per-sample allocation not given. Sample collection was performed on day 63 after the first vaccine or placebo injection. The sample was peripheral blood, taken in a trial of Ad26.COV2.S vaccine versus placebo. These receptors were taken from a person aged 18-65 years who received the Ad26.COV2.S COVID-19 vaccine or a placebo.

The rearrangement uses TRBV20-1 and TRBJ2-5, with D hard to call. The CDR3 spans 11 residues. The V end lost 2 bases, the J end lost 1 base, and 2 bases lay between the germline ends. Per germline, CDR1 DFQATT and CDR2 SNEGSKA (reference sequence). The chain's CDR3 is CSARTQETQYF. The CDR3 coding sequence is TGCAGTGCTAGAACCCAAGAGACCCAGTACTTC.

This chain links TRBV3-1 (or the pseudogene TRBV3-2) with TRBJ1-1, with D tentatively TRBD1 (6 bases). This CDR3 has 15 residues. V was pared by 4 bases and J by 5 bases, with 17 bases between. Germline CDR1 and CDR2: LGHDT and YNNKEL (reference sequence). CDR3 sequence (DNA): TGTGCCAGCAGCCCCATAAGGGGGGGACGGACTGAAGCTTTCTTT. Encoded protein: CASSPIRGGRTEAFF.

This clone was recorded only once. The chain links TRBV30 to TRBJ2-7; D gene unclear. V lost 0 bases and J lost 5, with 8 bases in between. The V gene's germline CDR1 is GTSNPN and CDR2 SVGIG (reference sequence). The CDR3 runs 12 residues. CDR3 protein: CAWSVSRDEQYF. The CDR3 DNA reads TGTGCCTGGAGTGTTAGTCGGGACGAGCAGTACTTC.

This chain connects TRBV29-1 to TRBJ2-2, with D possibly matching TRBD1 (6 bases). CDR1 is SQVTM, CDR2 ANQGSEA, per germline. The V and J ends lost 2 bases and 0 bases respectively, with 7 bases between them. This CDR3 is 14 amino acids long. CDR3 in DNA: TGCAGCGTTGAAAACAGGGCGAACACCGGGGAGCTGTTTTTT. Its protein product is CSVENRANTGELFF.

The chain couples TRBV7-2 to TRBJ2-7, with 10 bases identical to TRBD1. There are 14 residues in the CDR3. Germline trimming cut 2 bases from V and 6 bases from J; bases unmatched to any gene: 4. Germline values: CDR1 SGHTA, CDR2 FQGNSA. CDR3 amino acids: CASSLKGQGSEQYF. Here the CDR3 DNA reads TGTGCCAGCAGCTTAAAGGGACAGGGGAGCGAGCAGTACTTC.

This clone occurred once. This sequence joins TRBV7-9 and TRBJ1-1; TRBD1 agrees at 7 bases. Per germline, CDR1 SEHNR and CDR2 FQNEAQ (reference sequence). J was trimmed by 5 bases and V by 3 bases; bases with no gene match: 6. The CDR3 consists of 14 residues. The CDR3 coding sequence is TGTGCCAGCAGCTTTATGCAGGGGGAAACTGAAGCTTTCTTT. Protein product: CASSFMQGETEAFF. The entire variable domain, with the rest obtained from reference TRBV7-9 and TRBJ1-1, is as follows: DTGVSQNPRHKITKRGQNVTFRCDPISEHNRLYWYRQTLGQGPEFLTYFQNEAQLEKSRLLSDRFSAERPKGSFSTLEIQRTEQGDSAMYLCASSFMQGETEAFFGQGTRLTVV.